The clone carrying this TCR beta chain was observed a handful of times. What it recognizes is unknown. PCR was performed using 60 Vbeta and 13 Jbeta primers. TCRdb's copy holds only in-frame clones and misses some; the assay was immunoSEQ multiplex PCR. The table records over 45,000 clones, around 83% of them present only once. These data are taken from a study of cytomegalovirus exposure and HLA in healthy donors. This CDR3 has 15 amino acids. Unmatched junction bases numbered 5, after V lost 0 bases and J lost 3 bases. The V gene's germline CDR1 is MGHRA and CDR2 YSYEKL. Study findings and constraints: In a later analysis, compared with equally common non-associated chains, HLA-associated beta chains were more expanded.

V usage is TRBV4-1 and J usage is TRBJ2-7, with 7 bases fitting TRBD2. Material for sequencing was PBMCs. This receptor was identified in a man between 25 and 39 years old in good health and CMV-seronegative. The CDR3 sequence is CASSQDPGGIYEQYF. As DNA, the CDR3 is TGCGCCAGCAGCCAAGATCCCGGGGGGATCTACGAGCAGTACTTC.